This T cell receptor (beta chain) was sequenced in a study of cytomegalovirus exposure and HLA in healthy donors. Donors likely had unrecorded immune exposures despite being nominally healthy when sampled. A multiplex PCR was run with 60 Vbeta primers and 13 Jbeta primers. The assay was immunoSEQ multiplex PCR, and TCRdb's table has in-frame clones only and misses some. The repertoire consists of approximately 170,000 clones, with around 83% occurring once and the leading ten covering around 4.3%. This clonotype originated in a man aged 45-65 years in good health and CMV-seropositive. The material sequenced was PBMCs.

CDR3 sequence reads: CASSPLQIGGGNNEQFF. CDR3 bases: TGTGCCAGCTCACCATTGCAAATTGGGGGGGGCAACAATGAGCAGTTCTTC. This rearrangement joins TRBV18 to TRBJ2-1; D is possibly TRBD2 (7 bases). This CDR3 has 17 residues. Trimming cost V 2 bases and J 5 bases, with 19 bases left between them. In germline, CDR1 is KGHSH, CDR2 LQKENI.